These 27 T cell receptor beta chains share one sample of origin, sequenced in a study of patients and donors after allogeneic stem cell transplantation. TCRdb fed the RT-PCR reads into MiXCR, producing one record per CDR3 protein. The table has 410,000 or so distinct CDR3 sequences, approximately 16% seen once. Specimen: blood, either unsorted or a sorted T cell fraction (not recorded which). These receptors all stem from a human donor who was either an allogeneic HSCT recipient or a stem cell or donor lymphocyte infusion donor (not recorded which). It is not recorded whose cells these are; they may come from a transplant donor.

This clonotype was found a few times. The J gene is TRBJ2-2, the V gene TRBV4-1; D not resolved. V lost 2 bases and J lost 5, with 15 bases in between. CDR3 length equals 16 residues. CDR1 is MGHRA, CDR2 YSYEKL, per germline. DNA of the CDR3: TGCGCCAGCAGCCAAAAGCATCCCACCGAGACCGGGGAGCTGTTTTTT. Its translation is CASSQKHPTETGELFF.

This clonotype was detected only a few times. This chain connects TRBV4-1 to TRBJ2-1; D is unresolved. The CDR3 is made up of 12 amino acids. CDR1 is MGHRA and CDR2 is YSYEKL in the germline V gene. V was clipped by 3 bases and J by 5 bases, with 5 bases between them. Here the CDR3 DNA reads TGCGCCAGCAGCCACCATAACAATGAGCAGTTCTTC. It is translated as CASSHHNNEQFF.

This clonotype was observed a few times. This rearrangement joins TRBV5-1 to TRBJ1-1; D uncertain. V was trimmed by 5 bases and J by 5 bases, leaving 16 bases between them. CDR1 SGHRS and CDR2 YFSETQ come from the germline V gene. The CDR3 runs 14 residues. The CDR3 DNA sequence: TGCGCCAGCAGGGCCAGACGGGGAGGGACTGAAGCTTTCTTT. As protein: CASRARRGGTEAFF. Combining the CDR3 with reference TRBV5-1 and TRBJ1-1 gives the whole variable domain KAGVTQTPRYLIKTRGQQVTLSCSPISGHRSVSWYQQTPGQGLQFLFEYFSETQRNKGNFPGRFSGRQFSNSRSEMNVSTLELGDSALYLCASRARRGGTEAFFGQGTRLTVV.

This clonotype was seen a handful of times. The rearrangement uses TRBV24-1 and TRBJ2-7; 10 nucleotides line up with TRBD1. Germline assignment: CDR1 KGHDR and CDR2 SFDVKD. V lost 4 bases and J lost 6; bases outside the gene matches: 5. There are 14 residues in the CDR3. The chain's CDR3 is CATSDRDRGIEQYF. CDR3 nucleotides: TGTGCCACCAGTGACCGGGACAGGGGAATCGAGCAGTACTTC.

This clonotype occurred many times. The chain combines TRBV12-3 or TRBV12-4 with TRBJ1-6; the D gene is possibly TRBD1 (5 bases). This CDR3 has 16 amino acids. V lost 6 bases to trimming and J lost 4 bases, with 16 bases between them. DNA for the CDR3: TGTGCCAGCAGAATCAGCGTGAAGGGGTATAATTCACCCCTCCACTTT. Its translation is CASRISVKGYNSPLHF.

This clonotype was detected a few times. The gene calls are TRBV7-2 and TRBJ1-1; D is possibly TRBD1 (5 bases). CDR3 length: 13 amino acids. The V gene's germline CDR1 is SGHTA and CDR2 FQGNSA. Trimming took 2 bases from V and 4 from J, leaving 8 bases between them. The CDR3 is CASSLRQTTEAFF. The CDR3 DNA reads TGTGCCAGCAGCTTACGACAGACCACTGAAGCTTTCTTT.

The count of this clonotype is one. The genes are TRBV6-1 and TRBJ2-4; TRBD2 matches at 11 bases. V gave up 6 bases and J gave up 5 bases; unmatched junction bases: 12. The CDR3 sequence is 17 residues long. CDR1 is MNHNS and CDR2 is SASEGT in the germline V gene. CDR3 protein: CASSRHRLAGYENIQYF. CDR3 sequence (DNA): TGTGCCAGCAGCCGACACCGACTAGCGGGATACGAAAACATTCAGTACTTC.

This clonotype was detected only once. The chain is built from TRBV7-2 and TRBJ2-7, with 10 bases matching TRBD2. J gave up 2 bases and V 5 bases, and 6 bases lay outside the gene matches. The CDR3 has 15 residues. The germline gives CDR1 SGHTA, CDR2 FQGNSA. The CDR3 DNA is TGTGCCAGCAGCGTATCGGGACTAGCGACCTACGAGCAGTACTTC. Its protein is CASSVSGLATYEQYF.

V and J are TRBV27 and TRBJ2-5, with D unresolved. V was pared by 5 bases and J by 5 bases, with 15 bases between. The germline V gene has CDR1 MNHEY and CDR2 SMNVEV (reference sequence). This CDR3 is built from 14 residues. The CDR3 nucleotides read TGTGCCAGCAGTACCCCAGGTTTAGGGGAGACCCAGTACTTC. Protein: CASSTPGLGETQYF.

In this sample, this clonotype turned up a few times. The V and J genes are TRBV6-1 and TRBJ2-7, with D tentatively TRBD2 (5 bases). CDR1 and CDR2 from the germline V gene are MNHNS and SASEGT. V lost 6 bases, J lost 0 bases, and 21 bases lay in between. This CDR3 has 17 residues. This CDR3 reads CASSPMGPGRSSYEQYF. In nucleotides, the CDR3 is TGTGCCAGCAGCCCCATGGGTCCGGGGAGAAGCTCCTACGAGCAGTACTTC.

This clonotype occurred a few times. The J gene is TRBJ2-3, the V gene TRBV12-3 or TRBV12-4; 9 bases are shared with TRBD2. V gave up 10 bases and J gave up 0 bases; unmatched junction bases: 14. The CDR3 is 17 amino acids. DNA of the CDR3: TGTGCCACCACGAGGCTAGCGGGATTAGTTAGCACAGATACGCAGTATTTT. This codes for CATTRLAGLVSTDTQYF.

The chain has TRBV29-1 and TRBJ1-3, with D unresolved. There are 14 residues in the CDR3. CDR1 is SQVTM and CDR2 is ANQGSEA in the germline V gene. V was cut by 7 bases and J by 0 bases, with 13 bases left in between. CDR3 amino acids: CSAEEWLSGNTIYF. DNA for the CDR3: TGCAGCGCCGAGGAGTGGCTCTCTGGAAACACCATATATTTT.

The genes are TRBV2 and TRBJ1-5; perhaps TRBD1 as D (6 bases). CDR1 and CDR2 (germline): SNHLY, FYNNEI. The V and J ends lost 8 bases and 2 bases respectively, with 16 bases between them. CDR3 length: 15 residues. CDR3 coding DNA: TGTGCCAGCGAGGGGGGCCAGGATGGCAATCAGCCCCAGCATTTT. Translating gives CASEGGQDGNQPQHF.

This clonotype appeared a few times. This chain joins TRBV4-3 and TRBJ2-1; D is perhaps TRBD1 (6 bases). The length of the CDR3 is 14 residues. Trimming cost V 0 bases and J 9 bases, with 12 bases left between them. Germline-derived CDR1 and CDR2 are LGHNA and YSLEER. This chain's CDR3 is CASSQDRGRGEQFF. The CDR3 bases are TGCGCCAGCAGCCAAGACAGGGGAAGGGGTGAGCAGTTCTTC.

There are a few counts of this clonotype. Germline and junction disagree at one end, which may indicate a read error. The V call is TRBV6-6, the J call TRBJ1-4; no clear D. Germline CDR1 is MNHNY and CDR2 is SVGAGI (reference sequence). The CDR3 runs to 13 residues. In nucleotides, the CDR3 is TGTGCCAGCAGTTACGAGTGCGGGGTTACGGGTAGTTTT. Protein sequence: CASSYECGVTGSF.

This clonotype turned up a few times. The rearrangement uses TRBV20-1 and TRBJ2-1, with TRBD2 matching 12 bases. The J segment lost 4 bases and the V segment lost 1 base, leaving 8 bases of the junction unmatched. The CDR3 runs to 17 residues. Germline lookup yields CDR1 DFQATT and CDR2 SNEGSKA (reference sequence). The CDR3 region is CSARVGTSGSLYNEQFF. CDR3 nucleotide sequence: TGCAGTGCTAGAGTCGGGACTAGCGGGTCTCTTTACAATGAGCAGTTCTTC.

CDR3 DNA sequence: TGTGCCAGCAGCCGAGGCGGAGTAGACAATGAGCAGTTCTTC. The encoded protein is CASSRGGVDNEQFF. The V call is TRBV12-3 or TRBV12-4, the J call TRBJ2-1, with D hard to call. The V end lost 6 bases, the J end lost 5 bases, and 14 bases lay between the germline ends. This CDR3 contains 14 residues.

This clonotype was recorded many times. The chain recombines TRBV6-1 with TRBJ2-7; D is perhaps TRBD1 (5 bases). The CDR3 spans 15 residues. V gave up 1 base and J gave up 4 bases, with 14 bases separating them. CDR1 and CDR2 from the germline V gene are MNHNS and SASEGT. DNA for the CDR3: TGTGCCAGCAGTGAAGACAGGTCCCCCGGTTACGAGCAGTACTTC. Encoded protein: CASSEDRSPGYEQYF.

Ten or more counts support this clonotype. The CDR3 spells CASSLGGQIGPQHF. CDR3 DNA: TGTGCCAGCAGTTTAGGGGGACAGATTGGCCCCCAGCATTTT. The J gene is TRBJ1-5, the V gene TRBV12-3 or TRBV12-4, with 7 positions matching TRBD1. This CDR3 contains 14 residues. V shed 1 base and J 10 bases; nucleotides not matched to a gene: 7.

This clonotype was counted only a few times. This chain joins TRBV4-3 and TRBJ1-5; D is unclear. The CDR3 covers 17 residues. Trimming took 0 bases from V and 2 from J, leaving 14 bases between them. Germline V CDR1 and CDR2: LGHNA, YSLEER. CDR3 amino acids: CASSQEFKVTGNQPQHF. Here the CDR3 DNA reads TGCGCCAGCAGCCAAGAGTTCAAGGTAACCGGCAATCAGCCCCAGCATTTT.

The rearrangement links TRBV7-9 to TRBJ2-1; the D gene could be TRBD1 or TRBD2 (5 bases each). Germline lookup yields CDR1 SEHNR and CDR2 FQNEAQ (reference sequence). V was clipped by 4 bases and J by 11 bases, with 21 bases between them. There are 15 residues in the CDR3. The CDR3 DNA is TGTGCCAGCAGCTCTCGGGACGGAGGACGGGGTAAGCAGTTCTTC. It translates to CASSSRDGGRGKQFF. The entire variable domain, with the rest obtained from reference TRBV7-9 and TRBJ2-1, is as follows: DTGVSQNPRHKITKRGQNVTFRCDPISEHNRLYWYRQTLGQGPEFLTYFQNEAQLEKSRLLSDRFSAERPKGSFSTLEIQRTEQGDSAMYLCASSSRDGGRGKQFFGPGTRLTVL.

This clonotype was seen a handful of times. The V and J genes are TRBV6-1 and TRBJ1-5; TRBD1 might be the D (6 bases). The CDR3 has 15 residues. V lost 2 bases to trimming and J lost 7 bases, with 15 bases between them. In germline, CDR1 is MNHNS, CDR2 SASEGT. CDR3 DNA: TGTGCCAGCAGTGAACTCCCAGGGGCCTCACAGCCCCAGCATTTT. Translated, it gives CASSELPGASQPQHF.

Written as DNA, the CDR3 is TGTGCCAGCGGGGGGGCACGAGAGACCCAGTACTTC. This gives the protein CASGGARETQYF. V gene TRBV2 combines with J gene TRBJ2-5; tentatively, D is TRBD2 (7 bases). The CDR3 is 12 residues long. Between the trimmed V and J ends, which lost 8 bases and 4 bases, there was a span of 11 bases. CDR1 SNHLY and CDR2 FYNNEI come from the germline V gene.

This clonotype was seen a few times. This sequence joins TRBV20-1 and TRBJ1-3; tentative D call: TRBD1 (6 bases). The germline V gene encodes CDR1 DFQATT and CDR2 SNEGSKA (reference sequence). Trimming removed 4 bases at V and 2 bases at J, with 9 bases between. This CDR3 is 13 amino acids long. The DNA for the CDR3 is TGCAGTGCTAACAGGGCTCCTGGAAACACCATATATTTT. As protein: CSANRAPGNTIYF.

A few counts support this clonotype. The rearrangement uses TRBV28 and TRBJ2-5, with D possibly being TRBD2 (6 bases). The V and J ends lost 3 bases and 5 bases respectively, with 25 bases between them. Per the germline V gene, CDR1 is MDHEN and CDR2 is SYDVKM. The CDR3 has 18 amino acids. CDR3 bases: TGTGCCAGCAGTTTCCGGCGTGGGGGTAGCGGAAGTAGGGAGACCCAGTACTTC. Translated, it gives CASSFRRGGSGSRETQYF.

This chain connects TRBV7-9 to TRBJ1-3, with a possible D match to TRBD1 (6 bases). CDR3 size: 16 residues. Germline values: CDR1 SEHNR, CDR2 FQNEAQ (reference sequence). V gave up 3 bases and J gave up 2 bases, with 14 bases separating them. CDR3 loop: CASSFPATGTGNTIYF. The CDR3 nucleotides are TGTGCCAGCAGCTTCCCCGCGACAGGAACTGGAAACACCATATATTTT.

This clonotype was recorded a few times. CDR3 residues: CARKTGDNTEAFF. In nucleotides, the CDR3 is TGTGCCAGAAAAACAGGAGATAACACTGAAGCTTTCTTT. J is TRBJ1-1 and V is TRBV21-1; the D call TRBD1 from the table was never checked on the DNA. TRBV21-1 is a pseudogene locus. CDR3 length equals 13 residues.